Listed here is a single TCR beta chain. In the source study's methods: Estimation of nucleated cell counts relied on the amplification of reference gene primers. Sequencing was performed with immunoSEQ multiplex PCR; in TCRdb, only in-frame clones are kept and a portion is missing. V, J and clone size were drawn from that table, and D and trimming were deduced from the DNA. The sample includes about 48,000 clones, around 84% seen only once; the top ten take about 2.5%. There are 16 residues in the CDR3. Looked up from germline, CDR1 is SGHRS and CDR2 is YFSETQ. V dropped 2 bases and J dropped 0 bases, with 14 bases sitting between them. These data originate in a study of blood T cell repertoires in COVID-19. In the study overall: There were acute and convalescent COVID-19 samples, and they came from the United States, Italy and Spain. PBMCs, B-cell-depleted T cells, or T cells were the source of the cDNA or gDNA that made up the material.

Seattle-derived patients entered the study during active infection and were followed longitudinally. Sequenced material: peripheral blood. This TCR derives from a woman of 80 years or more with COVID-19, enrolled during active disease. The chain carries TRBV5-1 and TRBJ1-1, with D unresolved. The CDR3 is CASSFNDGDLNTEAFF. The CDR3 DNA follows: TGCGCCAGCAGCTTTAATGACGGAGACCTGAACACTGAAGCTTTCTTT.